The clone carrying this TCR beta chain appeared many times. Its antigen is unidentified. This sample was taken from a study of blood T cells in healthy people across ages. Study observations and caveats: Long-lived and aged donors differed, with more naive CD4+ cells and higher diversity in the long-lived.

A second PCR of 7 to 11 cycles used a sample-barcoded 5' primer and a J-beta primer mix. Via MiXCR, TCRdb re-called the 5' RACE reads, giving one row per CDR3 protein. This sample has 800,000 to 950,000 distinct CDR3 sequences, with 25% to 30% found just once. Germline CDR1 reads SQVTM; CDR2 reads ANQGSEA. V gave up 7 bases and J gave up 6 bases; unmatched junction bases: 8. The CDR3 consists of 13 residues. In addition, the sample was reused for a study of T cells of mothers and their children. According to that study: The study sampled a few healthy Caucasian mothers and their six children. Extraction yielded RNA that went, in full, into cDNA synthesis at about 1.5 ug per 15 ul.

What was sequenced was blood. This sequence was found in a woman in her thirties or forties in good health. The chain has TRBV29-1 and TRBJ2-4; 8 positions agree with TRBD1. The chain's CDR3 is CSAGGGNINIQYF. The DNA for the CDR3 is TGCAGCGCAGGGGGCGGTAACATAAACATTCAGTACTTC. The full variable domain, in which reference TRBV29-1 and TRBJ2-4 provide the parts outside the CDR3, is SAVISQKPSRDICQRGTSLTIQCQVDSQVTMMFWYRQQPGQSLTLIATANQGSEATYESGFVIDKFPISRPNLTFSTLTVSNMSPEDSSIYLCSAGGGNINIQYFGAGTRLSVL.